The rows below give T cell receptor beta chains drawn from one sample of a study of response to subunit inactivated influenza vaccine. TCRdb reanalysed the RT-PCR reads using MiXCR and keeps one entry per CDR3 protein. The sample consists of around 580,000 distinct CDR3 sequences, roughly 12% of them appearing once. Specimen: PBMCs from blood, collected on the day of vaccination. The source of these receptors is a man aged 45-65 years who received an inactivated influenza vaccine. Both conserved end residues are part of each CDR3. D genes are given only for firm matches. Size is stated for part of the rows, as once, few or many counts, or as a class when the clone is expanded.

J	V	D	size	DNA	CDR3
TRBJ2-7	TRBV5-1	TRBD2	many	TGCGCCAGCAGCACTAGCGGGGGGCGTTACGAGCAGTACTTC	CASSTSGGRYEQYF
TRBJ2-5	TRBV7-7	NA	NA	TGTGCTAGCAGCTTAGGAGTCTCGCATATAGAGACCCAGTACTTC	CASSLGVSHIETQYF
TRBJ2-1	TRBV7-2	TRBD2	few	TGTGCCAGCAGCCCTACTAGCGACGAGCAGTTCTTC	CASSPTSDEQFF
TRBJ1-1	TRBV7-8	NA	NA	TGTGCCAGCAGCTCGGACAGACTGACCCGGGTGGGGACTGAAGCTTTCTTT	CASSSDRLTRVGTEAFF
TRBJ2-2	TRBV11-1	TRBD2	few	TGTGCCAGCCGTAGACCAACTAGCGGGGGGACGAACACCGGGGAGCTGTTTTTT	CASRRPTSGGTNTGELFF
TRBJ1-1	TRBV12-3/TRBV12-4	NA	NA	TGTGCCAGCAGTTCCGGACGGGGATTCACTGAAGCTTTCTTT	CASSSGRGFTEAFF
TRBJ2-2	TRBV7-6	NA	few	TGTGCCAGCAGCTTTGGCGTCGATCGGCCGAACACCGGGGAGCTGTTTTTT	CASSFGVDRPNTGELFF
TRBJ2-1	TRBV7-9	NA	NA	TGTGCCAGCAGCGTGGACAGAACCTCCTACAATGAGCAGTTCTTC	CASSVDRTSYNEQFF
TRBJ1-6	TRBV20-1	TRBD1	many	TGCAGTGCGTCGACAGGGCCCTATAATTCACCCCTCCACTTT	CSASTGPYNSPLHF
TRBJ2-7	TRBV10-3	TRBD2	NA	TGTGCCATCAGGGGATTAGGACTAGCGGGAGAAGGTTACGAGCAGTACTTC	CAIRGLGLAGEGYEQYF
TRBJ2-2	TRBV15	TRBD1	few	TGTGCCACCAGCAGAGGGACAGGGAACGCCGGGGAGCTGTTTTTT	CATSRGTGNAGELFF
TRBJ2-5	TRBV6-1	NA	few	TGTGCCAGCAGCCGAGGGACGTTAGAGACCCAGTACTTC	CASSRGTLETQYF
TRBJ2-3	TRBV28	NA	few	TGTGCCAGCAGTTTGCCGGACACAGATACGCAGTATTTT	CASSLPDTDTQYF
TRBJ2-3	TRBV6-1	TRBD2	NA	TGTGCCAGCAGTGAAGGACTAGCGGTCGATCTAGTAGATACGCAGTATTTT	CASSEGLAVDLVDTQYF
TRBJ1-3	TRBV25-1	NA	NA	TGTGCCAGCAATGCGGCGGGGTTTGGAAACACCATATATTTT	CASNAAGFGNTIYF
TRBJ1-2	TRBV24-1	NA	few	TGTGCCACCAGTGATCCGGCGGTCTATGGCTACACCTTC	CATSDPAVYGYTF
TRBJ2-1	TRBV20-1	NA	few	TGCAGTGCTAGAGATTTGAGGACGCACTCCTACAATGAGCAGTTCTTC	CSARDLRTHSYNEQFF
TRBJ2-7	TRBV2	NA	few	TGTGCCAGCAGGGTAAGGGACTTCTACGAGCAGTACTTC	CASRVRDFYEQYF
TRBJ2-1	TRBV12-3/TRBV12-4	TRBD1	NA	TGTGCCAGCACCGTTGGACAGGGGAATGAGCAGTTCTTC	CASTVGQGNEQFF
TRBJ2-1	TRBV11-2	NA	NA	TGTGCCAGCAGCTTAGTAGTTCCGGGACAAGAGCAGTTCTTC	CASSLVVPGQEQFF
TRBJ1-6	TRBV6-5	NA	few	TGTGCCAGCAGTTATCTCGCCTTGACAGATTCACCCCTCCACTTT	CASSYLALTDSPLHF
TRBJ2-1	TRBV6-1	NA	NA	TGTGCCAGCAAACCCGGGACCCCAGGGGTAGGTGAGCAGTTCTTC	CASKPGTPGVGEQFF